This TCR beta chain was captured by sequencing in a study of T cell repertoires in cytomegalovirus infection. For the study at large: Well-studied HLA-B-restricted epitopes and recently identified HLA-C-restricted epitopes of CMV were both used in the study.

TCRdb re-derived calls from the reads in MiXCR, one entry per CDR3 protein. The sample has about 570,000 distinct CDR3 sequences, under 45% seen once; the top ten hold 48%. With regard to this clonotype: The antigen remains undetermined.

The clonotype was recovered from a human donor in good health (CMV status not recorded). Some clones in this sample may be carry-over from other donors' samples. This specimen consisted of cultured PBMCs, obtained from culture after CMV antigen stimulation.

CDR3 nucleotide sequence: TGTGCCACCAGTCCCGGACAAGTCCAAGAGACCCAGTACTTC. Protein sequence: CATSPGQVQETQYF. The chain has TRBV15 and TRBJ2-5; D is possibly TRBD1 (5 bases). The germline CDR1 and CDR2 sequences are LNHNV and YYDKDF (reference sequence). The V end was cut by 6 bases, the J end by 1 base, with 12 bases between. CDR3 length: 14 residues.